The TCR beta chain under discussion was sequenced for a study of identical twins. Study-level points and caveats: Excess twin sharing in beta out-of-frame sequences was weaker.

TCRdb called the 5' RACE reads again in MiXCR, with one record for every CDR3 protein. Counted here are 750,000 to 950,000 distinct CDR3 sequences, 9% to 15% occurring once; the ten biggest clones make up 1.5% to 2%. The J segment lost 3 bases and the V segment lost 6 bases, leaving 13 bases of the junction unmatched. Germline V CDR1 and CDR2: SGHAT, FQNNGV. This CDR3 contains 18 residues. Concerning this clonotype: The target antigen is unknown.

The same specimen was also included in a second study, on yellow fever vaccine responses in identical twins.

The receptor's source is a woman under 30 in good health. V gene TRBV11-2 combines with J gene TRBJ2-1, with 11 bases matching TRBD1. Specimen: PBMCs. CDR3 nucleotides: TGTGCCAGCAGGGAAGGACAGGGGGCGCTTGGCCTCTACAATGAGCAGTTCTTC. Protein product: CASREGQGALGLYNEQFF.